The 10 T cell receptor beta chains below were found in one sample sequenced in a study of identical twins. TCRdb redid the calling of the 5' RACE reads with MiXCR, one entry per CDR3 protein. The sample lists around 1.7 million distinct CDR3 sequences, 32% occurring once. The sample was cord blood. The receptors here all came from a newborn girl in good health.

For this clonotype: A single base separates this from a much larger clone, so it may be a read error. The CDR3 nucleotides are TGCGCCAGCAGCCGGACTAACTACAATGAGCAGTACTTC. Protein sequence: CASSRTNYNEQYF. The chain couples TRBV4-1 to TRBJ2-4; perhaps TRBD2 as D (6 bases). CDR3 length: 13 amino acids. Germline CDR1 MGHRA, CDR2 YSYEKL. The germline V and J ends were trimmed by 4 bases and 13 bases, with 17 bases remaining between them.

The V call is TRBV5-6, the J call TRBJ1-1; 7 nucleotides align to TRBD1. The CDR3 is 12 residues long. V lost 0 bases and J lost 11; bases outside the gene matches: 4. The germline gives CDR1 SGHDT, CDR2 YYEEEE. CDR3 region: CASSLGLTGAFF. CDR3 sequence (DNA): TGTGCCAGCAGCTTGGGTCTGACAGGGGCTTTCTTT.

A few counts support this clonotype. This sequence joins TRBV12-3 or TRBV12-4 and TRBJ1-2; 8 nucleotides align to TRBD1. The CDR3 has 14 residues. Trimming removed 5 bases from V and 4 bases from J; junction bases left unmatched: 6. Here the CDR3 DNA reads TGTGCCAGCAGTCTAAAGGACAGGGTCTATGGCTACACCTTC. It encodes CASSLKDRVYGYTF.

In this sample, this clonotype turned up a few times. The CDR3 here is CASSRTRYQETQYF. The CDR3 DNA follows: TGTGCCAGCAGCCGTACTAGATACCAAGAGACCCAGTACTTC. The chain is built from TRBV27 and TRBJ2-5, with a weak D call TRBD2 (5 bases). The V and J ends lost 6 bases and 0 bases respectively, with 11 bases between them. The germline V gene has CDR1 MNHEY and CDR2 SMNVEV (reference sequence). The CDR3 runs 14 residues.

Many counts were recorded for this clonotype. V is TRBV7-2 and J is TRBJ2-1, with D possibly being TRBD2 (5 bases). The CDR3 has 15 residues. V was cut by 2 bases and J by 5 bases, with 13 bases left in between. In germline, CDR1 is SGHTA, CDR2 FQGNSA. As DNA, the CDR3 is TGTGCCAGCAGCTTAAGATCGGGAATGGACAATGAGCAGTTCTTC. Its protein is CASSLRSGMDNEQFF.

This clonotype was found a few times. This rearrangement joins TRBV6-2 or TRBV6-3 to TRBJ2-1; D gene ambiguous. Trimming removed 2 bases from V and 8 bases from J, with 10 bases in between. The length of the CDR3 is 13 residues. Germline assignment: CDR1 MNHEY and CDR2 SVGEGT. This chain's CDR3 is CASSYALGYEQFF. DNA for the CDR3: TGTGCCAGCAGTTACGCGCTAGGGTATGAGCAGTTCTTC.

This chain joins TRBV29-1 and TRBJ2-1; TRBD2 agrees at 8 bases. This CDR3 has 14 residues. The ends lost 7 bases at V and 10 bases at J; junction bases unmatched: 15. Per the germline V gene, CDR1 is SQVTM and CDR2 is ANQGSEA. CDR3 loop: CSARSGGQTYEQFF. CDR3 bases: TGCAGCGCCCGATCGGGGGGGCAAACCTACGAGCAGTTCTTC.

This clonotype has at least ten counts. The chain couples TRBV12-3 or TRBV12-4 to TRBJ1-2, with 9 bases that match TRBD1. This CDR3 region has 15 residues. After removal of 1 base from V and 4 bases from J, the junction contained 4 bases not matched to a gene. CDR3 sequence: CASSLVDRGGYGYTF. The CDR3 DNA is TGTGCCAGCAGTTTAGTGGACAGGGGTGGCTATGGCTACACCTTC.

CDR3 residues: CSAKTGVETQYF. The CDR3 nucleotides read TGCAGTGCTAAGACAGGAGTGGAGACCCAGTACTTC. This chain uses TRBV20-1 with TRBJ2-5, with D perhaps TRBD1 (6 bases). V shed 4 bases and J shed 5 bases, with 11 bases lying between them. This CDR3 is built from 12 residues. Germline CDR1 is DFQATT and CDR2 is SNEGSKA (reference sequence).

This clonotype was observed a few times. The V gene is TRBV4-1, the J gene TRBJ1-5; D remains unclear. The ends were cut back, 1 base at V and 12 bases at J, with 13 bases in the middle. This CDR3 contains 13 residues. Germline loops: CDR1 MGHRA, CDR2 YSYEKL. As DNA, the CDR3 is TGCGCCAGCAGCCAAGTCCCCGGGGAGCTCCAGCATTTT. Protein sequence: CASSQVPGELQHF.